The next 10 T cell receptor beta chains were all read from a single sample in a study of Ad26.COV2.S vaccination and SARS-CoV-2 variants. Clones were sequenced by immunoSEQ multiplex PCR, and TCRdb holds only the in-frame ones, with some missing. The table records fewer than 400,000 clones, around 84% of them present only once. The treatment: about 20 received Ad26.COV2.S at low or high dose, single or two shots; 5 received placebo; per-sample allocation not given. Following the first vaccine or placebo injection, samples were taken on day 63. Sequenced here: peripheral blood, sampled in a trial of Ad26.COV2.S vaccine versus placebo. Receptor source: a person aged 18 to 65 who received the Ad26.COV2.S COVID-19 vaccine or a placebo.

The V call is TRBV4-3, the J call TRBJ1-1; D may be TRBD1 (6 bases). V lost 0 bases and J 2 bases, leaving 13 bases between the germline ends. In germline, CDR1 is LGHNA, CDR2 YSLEER. The CDR3 is 16 amino acids. For the CDR3, the DNA is TGCGCCAGCAGCCAAGACCCGCAGGGGATCAACACTGAAGCTTTCTTT. It is translated as CASSQDPQGINTEAFF.

The V call is TRBV27, the J call TRBJ1-2; a weak D match, TRBD1 (5 bases). Trimming removed 4 bases from V and 0 bases from J, with 15 bases in between. This CDR3 region has 16 residues. CDR1 is MNHEY, CDR2 SMNVEV, per germline (reference sequence). The CDR3 protein is CASSYPDSQANYGYTF. The CDR3 coding sequence is TGTGCCAGCAGTTACCCCGACAGCCAAGCTAACTATGGCTACACCTTC.

V and J are TRBV19 and TRBJ2-1; D gene uncertain. V was clipped by 0 bases and J by 7 bases, with 10 bases between them. The CDR3 totals 14 residues. Germline V gene lookup returns CDR1 LNHDA and CDR2 SQIVND (reference sequence). CDR3 sequence reads: CASSIEVSRNEQFF. CDR3 nucleotides: TGTGCCAGTAGTATAGAAGTTAGCAGAAATGAGCAGTTCTTC.

V and J are TRBV18 and TRBJ1-2; D unresolved. This CDR3 is 15 amino acids long. CDR1 and CDR2 from the germline V gene are KGHSH and LQKENI. V was clipped by 3 bases and J by 1 base, with 12 bases between them. The CDR3: CASSPLEGGNYGYTF. The CDR3 DNA reads as TGTGCCAGCTCACCGTTGGAGGGCGGTAACTATGGCTACACCTTC.

As regards this clone: In the same sample, other DNA sequences code for this CDR3. The chain carries TRBV3-1 (or the pseudogene TRBV3-2) and TRBJ2-3, with 12 positions matching TRBD2. Looked up from germline, CDR1 is LGHDT and CDR2 is YNNKEL (reference sequence). The ends lost 5 bases at V and 6 bases at J; junction bases unmatched: 3. The CDR3 length is 14 residues. This CDR3 is CASSRGLAGDTQYF. As DNA, the CDR3 is TGTGCCAGCAGCAGAGGACTAGCGGGGGATACGCAGTATTTT.

This chain connects TRBV7-3 to TRBJ2-2, with TRBD1 matching over 7 bases. CDR1 SGHTA and CDR2 FQGTGA come from the germline V gene. With 5 bases clipped from V and 6 bases from J, the junction kept 9 bases outside the gene matches. The CDR3 runs 15 residues. The CDR3 reads CASSQQGFPAGELFF. DNA for the CDR3: TGTGCCAGCAGCCAACAGGGGTTTCCCGCCGGGGAGCTGTTTTTT. Using reference TRBV7-3 and TRBJ2-2 for the parts outside the CDR3, the full variable domain is GAGVSQTPSNKVTEKGKYVELRCDPISGHTALYWYRQSLGQGPEFLIYFQGTGAADDSGLPNDRFFAVRPEGSVSTLKIQRTERGDSAVYLCASSQQGFPAGELFFGEGSRLTVL.

The gene calls are TRBV6-2 or TRBV6-3 and TRBJ2-6; no reliable D call. Germline CDR1 and CDR2: MNHEY and SVGEGT. Deletions cut 5 bases from V and 0 bases from J, with 5 bases between. CDR3 length equals 14 residues. The CDR3 DNA reads TGTGCCAGCAGTATTTCCTCTGGGGCCAACGTCCTGACTTTC. Translated: CASSISSGANVLTF.

J is TRBJ1-1 and V is TRBV27, with no clear D. The CDR3 runs 14 residues. Germline V lookup: CDR1 MNHEY, CDR2 SMNVEV (reference sequence). Trimming cost V 5 bases and J 5 bases, with 15 bases left between them. The DNA for the CDR3 is TGTGCCAGCAGTATAGTGGCTAGAGGGACTGAAGCTTTCTTT. Translated: CASSIVARGTEAFF.

This clone has more than one count but fewer than ten. The rearrangement uses TRBV7-8 and TRBJ2-7; 7 bases are shared with TRBD1. V trimming: 2 bases; J trimming: 2 bases; junction bases outside the gene matches: 9. Germline assignment: CDR1 SGHVS and CDR2 FQNEAQ. The CDR3 is made up of 16 amino acids. The CDR3 DNA sequence: TGTGCCAGCAGCTTACGGCCGGGACAGTCCGCCTACGAGCAGTACTTC. Encoded protein: CASSLRPGQSAYEQYF.

V and J are TRBV9 and TRBJ2-1; 7 bases line up with TRBD2. Trimming cost V 0 bases and J 8 bases; bases outside gene matches: 8. Germline V gives CDR1 SGDLS, CDR2 YYNGEE. This CDR3 region has 15 residues. The CDR3 loop is CASSVGASGSHEQFF. CDR3 nucleotides: TGTGCCAGCAGCGTAGGGGCTAGCGGCTCCCATGAGCAGTTCTTC.